Presented here are 27 T cell receptor beta chains from one specimen sequenced in a study of regulatory T cells in long-lasting Graves disease. Time point in this sample: persistent/refractory GD, antithyroid drugs over 5 years with positive TRAb. Researchers made the TCR library from RNA that was extracted from PBMCs. Arm-PCR of CDR3 regions and iRepertoire HTBI primers were the basis on which TCR beta libraries were built. TCRdb ran MiXCR on the multiplex PCR reads and lists one entry per CDR3 protein. The sample records some 420,000 distinct CDR3 sequences, 22% being singletons. Source: peripheral blood mononuclear cells (PBMCs), taken when the disease was refractory, from a patient treated with antithyroid drugs. These receptors all come from a female donor with Graves disease.

The V call is TRBV24-1, the J call TRBJ2-1; TRBD2 matches at 7 bases. J was trimmed by 3 bases and V by 4 bases; bases with no gene match: 11. This CDR3 spans 17 amino acids. Germline V lookup: CDR1 KGHDR, CDR2 SFDVKD. In nucleotides, the CDR3 is TGTGCCACCAGTGACCACGACCGACTAGCTTACTACAATGAGCAGTTCTTC. Its translation is CATSDHDRLAYYNEQFF.

J is TRBJ2-3 and V is TRBV7-3; D uncertain. The CDR3 is 14 residues long. The germline V gene has CDR1 SGHTA and CDR2 FQGTGA. Trimming shortened V by 1 base and J by 3 bases, and 8 bases separated the two germline ends. In DNA form, the CDR3 reads TGTGCCAGCAGCTTAATGGCAGTAACAGATACGCAGTATTTT. Translating it yields CASSLMAVTDTQYF.

In the case of this clonotype: This may come from a read error, since a much larger clone is one base off. The genes are TRBV25-1 and TRBJ1-1; 8 nucleotides align to TRBD1. Per germline, CDR1 MGHDK and CDR2 SYGVNS. The CDR3 has 15 residues. The CDR3 coding sequence is TGTGCCAACAGTGAATCGGACAGGGTATTGGCTGAAGCTTTCTTT. Translating it yields CANSESDRVLAEAFF.

A note on this clonotype: This likely reflects a read error, since a far larger clone is one base away. The chain has TRBV7-9 and TRBJ1-2; unclear D gene. The CDR3 has 13 residues. Trimming shortened V by 3 bases and J by 3 bases, and 8 bases separated the two germline ends. Germline V gives CDR1 SEHNR, CDR2 FQNEAQ (reference sequence). The DNA of the CDR3 is TGTGCCAGCAGCTTCGGAGCTGACTATGGCTACACCTTC. Amino acid sequence: CASSFGADYGYTF.

This clonotype appeared a single time. V is TRBV20-1 and J is TRBJ1-2; 9 bases map to TRBD1. Germline values: CDR1 DFQATT, CDR2 SNEGSKA (reference sequence). After removal of 6 bases from V and 5 bases from J, the junction contained 7 bases not matched to a gene. The CDR3 runs to 13 residues. DNA for the CDR3: TGCAGTGCAGAAGGGACAGGGCTTTATGGCTACACCTTC. As protein: CSAEGTGLYGYTF.

This clonotype was seen a handful of times. The chain combines TRBV6-5 with TRBJ1-2, with D maybe TRBD1 (6 bases). Trimming removed 4 bases at V and 4 bases at J, with 13 bases between. Germline CDR1 reads MNHEY; CDR2 reads SVGAGI. CDR3 size: 14 residues. This CDR3 is CASSFTQGSYGYTF. CDR3 nucleotides: TGTGCCAGCAGTTTTACTCAGGGGAGCTATGGCTACACCTTC.

This clonotype has at least ten counts. This chain links TRBV12-3 or TRBV12-4 with TRBJ2-7; unclear D gene. The CDR3 totals 15 residues. Trimming removed 3 bases from V and 2 bases from J, with 14 bases in between. CDR3 DNA sequence: TGTGCCAGCAGTTTCTCTGACTGGTCAACCTACGAGCAGTACTTC. Residues: CASSFSDWSTYEQYF.

V is TRBV5-6 and J is TRBJ2-7; tentatively, D is TRBD1 (6 bases). The CDR3 covers 14 residues. The V and J ends lost 3 bases and 7 bases respectively, with 17 bases between them. Germline V gene lookup returns CDR1 SGHDT and CDR2 YYEEEE. In DNA form, the CDR3 reads TGTGCCAGCAGCTCTTTACAGGGCTCGCTAGAGCAGTACTTC. Translating it yields CASSSLQGSLEQYF. Filled out from reference TRBV5-6 and TRBJ2-7, the complete variable domain reads DAGVTQSPTHLIKTRGQQVTLRCSPKSGHDTVSWYQQALGQGPQFIFQYYEEEERQRGNFPDRFSGHQFPNYSSELNVNALLLGDSALYLCASSSLQGSLEQYFGPGTRLTVT.

The chain joins TRBV20-1 to TRBJ2-5; 7 bases map to TRBD1. Germline trimming cut 6 bases from V and 2 bases from J; bases unmatched to any gene: 9. This CDR3 is 14 amino acids long. The germline V gene has CDR1 DFQATT and CDR2 SNEGSKA (reference sequence). CDR3 nucleotide sequence: TGCAGTGCGACCCCCGGGACAGCGCAAGAGACCCAGTACTTC. It yields the protein CSATPGTAQETQYF.

The sample holds many counts of this clonotype. The chain joins TRBV2 to TRBJ1-2; TRBD1 matches 11 bases. The germline V gene encodes CDR1 SNHLY and CDR2 FYNNEI. J gave up 4 bases and V 8 bases, and 6 bases lay outside the gene matches. The CDR3 sequence is 14 residues long. Here the CDR3 reads CASRGTGGSYGYTF. The CDR3 bases are TGTGCCAGCCGGGGGACAGGGGGAAGCTATGGCTACACCTTC.

This clonotype appeared a few times. The V call is TRBV28, the J call TRBJ1-4; maybe TRBD1 (6 bases). Deletions cut 6 bases from V and 7 bases from J, with 18 bases between. The germline V gene encodes CDR1 MDHEN and CDR2 SYDVKM. The CDR3 covers 15 residues. The DNA of the CDR3 is TGTGCCAGCAGCCCTAGTGGCAGGGGAGGTGAAAAACTGTTTTTT. Translated: CASSPSGRGGEKLFF. Filled out from reference TRBV28 and TRBJ1-4, the complete variable domain reads DVKVTQSSRYLVKRTGEKVFLECVQDMDHENMFWYRQDPGLGLRLIYFSYDVKMKEKGDIPEGYSVSREKKERFSLILESASTNQTSMYLCASSPSGRGGEKLFFGSGTQLSVL.

Of note for this clonotype: A read error may be the cause here, since a much bigger clone is one base away. The chain couples TRBV7-9 to TRBJ2-5; D remains unclear. CDR1 and CDR2 from the germline V gene are SEHNR and FQNEAQ (reference sequence). The CDR3 loop spans 12 amino acids. Trimming took off 5 bases at V and 5 bases at J, with 9 bases between the two ends. The CDR3 nucleotides read TGTGCCAGCAGCCCGGTGTGGGAGACCCAGTACTTC. Translation: CASSPVWETQYF.

This clonotype came up many times. The gene calls are TRBV11-3 and TRBJ2-5; D is tentatively TRBD1 or TRBD2 (5 bases each). The CDR3 loop spans 15 amino acids. Trimming took off 8 bases at V and 2 bases at J, with 18 bases between the two ends. Germline V gene data show CDR1 as SGHNT and CDR2 as YENEEA. Here the CDR3 DNA reads TGTGCCAGCGTTGGCCGGCAGGGACGACAAGAGACCCAGTACTTC. The encoded protein is CASVGRQGRQETQYF. Variable domain in full (rest from reference TRBV11-3 and TRBJ2-5): EAGVVQSPRYKIIEKKQPVAFWCNPISGHNTLYWYLQNLGQGPELLIRYENEEAVDDSQLPKDRFSAERLKGVDSTLKIQPAELGDSAVYLCASVGRQGRQETQYFGPGTRLLVL.

In its sample, this clonotype was seen many times. The V call is TRBV28, the J call TRBJ2-7; possibly TRBD1 for D (5 bases). Per the germline V gene, CDR1 is MDHEN and CDR2 is SYDVKM. The V and J ends lost 5 bases and 5 bases respectively, with 25 bases between them. The CDR3 runs to 17 residues. CDR3 in amino acids: CASSQDTGLWVVHEQYF. Here the CDR3 DNA reads TGTGCCAGCAGTCAGGACACTGGGCTTTGGGTAGTCCACGAGCAGTACTTC.

The table lists this clonotype with a few counts. The chain couples TRBV29-1 to TRBJ1-2; TRBD1 agrees at 10 bases. Germline assignment: CDR1 SQVTM and CDR2 ANQGSEA. The ends lost 7 bases at V and 8 bases at J; junction bases unmatched: 16. The CDR3 length is 15 residues. The CDR3 DNA follows: TGCAGCGCTGCCGGGACAGGGGAAAGTCTCTCGGGCTACACCTTC. Translation gives CSAAGTGESLSGYTF. The full variable domain, rest sourced from reference TRBV29-1 and TRBJ1-2, is SAVISQKPSRDICQRGTSLTIQCQVDSQVTMMFWYRQQPGQSLTLIATANQGSEATYESGFVIDKFPISRPNLTFSTLTVSNMSPEDSSIYLCSAAGTGESLSGYTFGSGTRLTVV.

In its sample, this clonotype was seen many times. The chain has TRBV7-2 and TRBJ2-2, with D unclear. The CDR3 covers 14 residues. Trimming removed 0 bases at V and 1 base at J, with 3 bases between. Germline values: CDR1 SGHTA, CDR2 FQGNSA. CDR3 bases: TGTGCCAGCAGCTTAGCGGGGAACACCGGGGAGCTGTTTTTT. As protein: CASSLAGNTGELFF.

This clonotype has only a few counts. The genes are TRBV19 and TRBJ2-2, with 9 nucleotides matching TRBD1. Germline CDR1 reads LNHDA; CDR2 reads SQIVND (reference sequence). The CDR3 has 16 residues. The junction had 9 bases not matched to a gene; V was cut back by 6 bases and J by 4 bases. The CDR3: CASRLLRDRATGELFF. CDR3 in DNA: TGTGCCAGTAGGCTGCTTCGGGACAGGGCCACCGGGGAGCTGTTTTTT.

The chain is built from TRBV28 and TRBJ2-3; D is perhaps TRBD2 (5 bases). The CDR3 runs to 13 residues. The germline V and J ends were trimmed by 5 bases and 12 bases, with 18 bases remaining between them. Germline V gene sequence: CDR1 MDHEN, CDR2 SYDVKM. CDR3 DNA sequence: TGTGCCAGCAGTCCAGGACTGAACCCAGCCCAGTATTTT. It encodes CASSPGLNPAQYF.

In this sample, this clonotype turned up many times. This chain connects TRBV7-3 to TRBJ2-7; a possible D gene is TRBD2 (6 bases). Germline loops: CDR1 SGHTA, CDR2 FQGTGA. V was pared by 5 bases and J by 0 bases, with 8 bases between. This CDR3 contains 13 residues. CDR3: CASSRGDSYEQYF. The CDR3 region has the DNA TGTGCCAGCAGCCGCGGGGACTCCTACGAGCAGTACTTC.

This clonotype has more than one count but fewer than ten. The chain uses TRBV12-3 or TRBV12-4 and TRBJ2-2; unclear D gene. The CDR3 totals 15 residues. Between the trimmed V and J ends, which lost 1 base and 6 bases, there was a span of 12 bases. This CDR3 reads CASSLDSRLSGELFF. The DNA for the CDR3 is TGTGCCAGCAGTTTAGACAGCCGATTATCCGGGGAGCTGTTTTTT.

Ten or more counts support this clonotype. The gene calls are TRBV28 and TRBJ1-5; D not resolved. This CDR3 is built from 15 residues. Germline V gene sequence: CDR1 MDHEN, CDR2 SYDVKM. The V end lost 8 bases, the J end lost 0 bases, and 14 bases lay between the germline ends. CDR3 region: CASSAGRHSNQPQHF. The CDR3 coding sequence is TGTGCCAGCTCAGCCGGGCGTCATAGCAATCAGCCCCAGCATTTT.

This clonotype was seen at least ten times. The rearrangement uses TRBV12-3 or TRBV12-4 and TRBJ1-1; 11 nucleotides align to TRBD1. There are 15 residues in the CDR3. The V gene end was trimmed by 4 bases and the J gene end by 5 bases; junction bases not matched to a gene: 6. The CDR3 coding sequence is TGTGCCAGCAGTTCTCCGGGACAGGGGGTTACTGAAGCTTTCTTT. Its translation: CASSSPGQGVTEAFF.

This clonotype came up a few times. This sequence joins TRBV19 and TRBJ1-5; no reliable D call. From germline, CDR1 is LNHDA and CDR2 SQIVND (reference sequence). The CDR3 contains 14 residues. Trimming pared 3 bases from V and 7 bases from J, leaving 13 bases between. The CDR3 loop is CASSMFGEGQPQHF. The CDR3 bases are TGTGCCAGTAGTATGTTCGGGGAGGGCCAGCCCCAGCATTTT.

This clonotype was observed many times. This chain links TRBV7-2 with TRBJ1-2; the D is unclear. CDR1 and CDR2 from the germline V gene are SGHTA and FQGNSA. V shed 4 bases and J shed 8 bases, with 11 bases lying between them. The CDR3 has 12 residues. The CDR3 region is CASSSPVGGYTF. The CDR3 DNA sequence: TGTGCCAGCAGCTCCCCTGTCGGGGGCTACACCTTC. The whole variable domain, filled in from reference TRBV7-2 and TRBJ1-2, reads GAGVSQSPSNKVTEKGKDVELRCDPISGHTALYWYRQSLGQGLEFLIYFQGNSAPDKSGLPSDRFSAERTGGSVSTLTIQRTQQEDSAVYLCASSSPVGGYTFGSGTRLTVV.

This clonotype was seen only a few times. The V call is TRBV3-1, the J call TRBJ1-5, with 7 bases matching TRBD1. This CDR3 contains 16 residues. The V gene's germline CDR1 is LGHDT and CDR2 YNNKEL (reference sequence). After removal of 5 bases from V and 0 bases from J, the junction contained 7 bases not matched to a gene. The CDR3 is CASSFGTVYSNQPQHF. The CDR3 DNA is TGTGCCAGCAGCTTTGGGACAGTATATAGCAATCAGCCCCAGCATTTT.

This clonotype showed up just a few times. The chain couples TRBV19 to TRBJ1-2; no reliable D call. V was shortened by 7 bases and J by 2 bases, with 14 bases between the two germline ends. The CDR3 loop spans 14 amino acids. Per germline, CDR1 LNHDA and CDR2 SQIVND (reference sequence). DNA for the CDR3: TGTGCCAGTACCCTCACGACACCCAACTATGGCTACACCTTC. As protein: CASTLTTPNYGYTF.

V is TRBV19 and J is TRBJ2-7; 7 bases align to TRBD1. The germline V gene encodes CDR1 LNHDA and CDR2 SQIVND (reference sequence). This CDR3 is 13 amino acids long. Trimming cost V 6 bases and J 6 bases; bases outside gene matches: 8. DNA for the CDR3: TGTGCCAGTAGCGGGACAGTAAACCTCGAGCAGTACTTC. Residues: CASSGTVNLEQYF.